This TCR beta chain was sequenced in a study of blood T cell repertoires in COVID-19. Looking at the study overall: Samples of COVID-19 (acute and convalescent) were obtained from the United States, Italy and Spain. T cells, B-cell-depleted T cells, or PBMCs supplied cDNA or gDNA.

The CDR3 is 16 residues long. Germline values: CDR1 SNHLY, CDR2 FYNNEI. V lost 3 bases and J 4 bases, leaving 19 bases between the germline ends. Authors' processing steps: Amplification of reference gene primers provided the estimated nucleated cell counts. Profiled with immunoSEQ multiplex PCR; TCRdb holds only in-frame clones, not every one. V and J calls and clone size are given by that table; D and trimming were obtained from the DNA. The table records more than 45,000 clones, approximately 86% of them present only once. The sequenced sample consisted of peripheral blood. This receptor was taken from a man in his forties or fifties with acute or convalescent COVID-19. This chain connects TRBV2 to TRBJ2-7, with D perhaps matching TRBD1 (6 bases). The CDR3: CASSEGHPTQGYEQYV. Here the CDR3 DNA reads TGTGCCAGCAGTGAGGGGCACCCGACACAGGGTTACGAGCAGTACGTC.